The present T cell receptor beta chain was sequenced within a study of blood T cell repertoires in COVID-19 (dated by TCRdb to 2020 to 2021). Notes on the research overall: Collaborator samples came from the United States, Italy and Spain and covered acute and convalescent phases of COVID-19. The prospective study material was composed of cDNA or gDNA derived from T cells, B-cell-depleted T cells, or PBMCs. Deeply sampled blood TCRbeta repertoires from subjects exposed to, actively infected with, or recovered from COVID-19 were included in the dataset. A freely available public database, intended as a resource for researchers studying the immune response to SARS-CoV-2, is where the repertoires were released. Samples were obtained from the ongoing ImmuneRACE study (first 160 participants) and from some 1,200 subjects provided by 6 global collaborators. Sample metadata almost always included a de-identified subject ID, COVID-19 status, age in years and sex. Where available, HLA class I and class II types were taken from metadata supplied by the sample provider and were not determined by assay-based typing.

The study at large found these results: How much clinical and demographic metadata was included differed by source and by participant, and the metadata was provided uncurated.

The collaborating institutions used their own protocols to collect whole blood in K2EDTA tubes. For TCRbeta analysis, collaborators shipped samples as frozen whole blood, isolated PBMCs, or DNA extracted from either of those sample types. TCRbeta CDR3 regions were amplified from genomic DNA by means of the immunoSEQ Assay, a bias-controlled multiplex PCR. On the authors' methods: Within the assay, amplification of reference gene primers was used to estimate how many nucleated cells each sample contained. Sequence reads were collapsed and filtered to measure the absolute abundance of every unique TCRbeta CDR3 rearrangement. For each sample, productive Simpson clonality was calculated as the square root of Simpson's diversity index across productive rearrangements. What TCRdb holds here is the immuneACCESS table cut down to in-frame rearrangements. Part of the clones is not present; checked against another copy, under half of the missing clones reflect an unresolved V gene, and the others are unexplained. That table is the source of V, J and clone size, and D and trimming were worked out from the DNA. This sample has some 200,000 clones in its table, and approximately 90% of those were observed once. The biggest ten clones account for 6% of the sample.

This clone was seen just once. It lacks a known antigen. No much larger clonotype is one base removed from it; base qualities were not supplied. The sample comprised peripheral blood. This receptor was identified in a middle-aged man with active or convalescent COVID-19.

The DNA reads as follows: TGTGCCAGCAGTGAAGTTGGTAGTGGGGGCCCGCAGTATTTT. Its translation is CASSEVGSGGPQYF. Recombination linked TRBV2 to TRBJ2-3; D gene: possibly TRBD1, on 6 matching bases. From cysteine to phenylalanine, the CDR3 is 14 amino acids long. Just the 42-base CDR3 DNA is kept, in frame starting at base 1. V and J are truncated by 1 base and 10 bases respectively, leaving an intervening sequence of 15 bases. Reading the germline V gene gives CDR1 SNHLY and CDR2 FYNNEI.